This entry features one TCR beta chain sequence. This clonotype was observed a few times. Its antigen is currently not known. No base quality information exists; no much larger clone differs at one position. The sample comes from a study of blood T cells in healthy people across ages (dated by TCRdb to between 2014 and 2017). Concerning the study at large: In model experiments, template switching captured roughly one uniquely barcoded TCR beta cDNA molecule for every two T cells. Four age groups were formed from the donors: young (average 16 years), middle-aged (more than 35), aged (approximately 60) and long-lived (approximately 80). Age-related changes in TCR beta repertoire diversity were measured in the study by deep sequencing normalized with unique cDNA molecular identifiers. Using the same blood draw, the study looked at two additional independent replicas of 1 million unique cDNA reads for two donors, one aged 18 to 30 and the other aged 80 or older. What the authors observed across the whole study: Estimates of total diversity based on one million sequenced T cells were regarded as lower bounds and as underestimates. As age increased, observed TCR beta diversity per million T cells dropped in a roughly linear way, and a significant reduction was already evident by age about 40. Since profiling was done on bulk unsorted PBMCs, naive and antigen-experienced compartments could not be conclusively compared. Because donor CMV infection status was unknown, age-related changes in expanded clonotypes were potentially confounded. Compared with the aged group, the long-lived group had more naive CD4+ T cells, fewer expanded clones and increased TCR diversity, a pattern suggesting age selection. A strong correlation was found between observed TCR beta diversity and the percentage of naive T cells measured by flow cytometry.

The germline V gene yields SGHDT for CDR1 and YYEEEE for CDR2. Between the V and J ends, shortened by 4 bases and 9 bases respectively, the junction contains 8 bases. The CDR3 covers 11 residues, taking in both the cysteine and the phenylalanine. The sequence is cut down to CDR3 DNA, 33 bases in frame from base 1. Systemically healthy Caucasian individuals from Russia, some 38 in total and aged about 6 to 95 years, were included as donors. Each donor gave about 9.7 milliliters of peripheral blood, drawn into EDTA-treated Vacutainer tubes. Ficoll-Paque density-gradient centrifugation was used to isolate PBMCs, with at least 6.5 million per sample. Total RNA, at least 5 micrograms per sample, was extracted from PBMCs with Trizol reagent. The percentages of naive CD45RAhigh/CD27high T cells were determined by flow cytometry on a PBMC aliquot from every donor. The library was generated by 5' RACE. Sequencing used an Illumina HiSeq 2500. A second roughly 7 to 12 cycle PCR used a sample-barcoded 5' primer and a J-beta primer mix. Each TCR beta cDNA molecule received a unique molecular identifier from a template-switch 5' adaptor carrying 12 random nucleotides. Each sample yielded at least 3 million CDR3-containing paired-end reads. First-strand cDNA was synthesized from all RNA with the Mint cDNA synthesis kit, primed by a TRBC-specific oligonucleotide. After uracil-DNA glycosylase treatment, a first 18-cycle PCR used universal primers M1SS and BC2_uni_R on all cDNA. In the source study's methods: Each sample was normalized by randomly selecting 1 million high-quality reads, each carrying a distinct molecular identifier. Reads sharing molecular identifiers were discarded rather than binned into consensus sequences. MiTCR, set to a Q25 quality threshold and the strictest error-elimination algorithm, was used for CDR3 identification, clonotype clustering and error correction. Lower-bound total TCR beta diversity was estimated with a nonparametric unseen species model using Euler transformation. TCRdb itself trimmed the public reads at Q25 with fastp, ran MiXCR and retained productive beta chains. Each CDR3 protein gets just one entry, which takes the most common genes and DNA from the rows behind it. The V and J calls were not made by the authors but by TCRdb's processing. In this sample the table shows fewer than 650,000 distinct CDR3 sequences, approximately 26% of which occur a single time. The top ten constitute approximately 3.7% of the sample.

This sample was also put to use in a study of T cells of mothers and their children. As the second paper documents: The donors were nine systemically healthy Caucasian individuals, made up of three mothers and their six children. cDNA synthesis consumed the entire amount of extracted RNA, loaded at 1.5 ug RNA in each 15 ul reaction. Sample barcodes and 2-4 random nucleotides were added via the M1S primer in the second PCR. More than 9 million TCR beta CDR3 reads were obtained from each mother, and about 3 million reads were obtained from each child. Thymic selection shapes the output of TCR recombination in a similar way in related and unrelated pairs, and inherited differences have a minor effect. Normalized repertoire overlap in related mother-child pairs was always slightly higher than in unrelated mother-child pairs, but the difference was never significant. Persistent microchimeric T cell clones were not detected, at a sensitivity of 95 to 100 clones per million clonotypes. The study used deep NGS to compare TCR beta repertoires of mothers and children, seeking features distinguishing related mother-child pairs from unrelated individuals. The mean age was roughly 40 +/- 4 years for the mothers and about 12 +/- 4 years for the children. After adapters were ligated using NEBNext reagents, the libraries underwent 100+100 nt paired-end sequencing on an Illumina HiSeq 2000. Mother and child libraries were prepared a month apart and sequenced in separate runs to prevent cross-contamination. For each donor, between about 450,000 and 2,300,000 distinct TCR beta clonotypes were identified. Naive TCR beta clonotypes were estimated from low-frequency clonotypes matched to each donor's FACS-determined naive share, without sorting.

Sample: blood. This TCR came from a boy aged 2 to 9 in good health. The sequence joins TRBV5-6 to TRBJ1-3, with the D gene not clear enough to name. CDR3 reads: CASSRRGTIYF. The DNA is TGTGCCAGCAGCAGGCGGGGCACCATATATTTT. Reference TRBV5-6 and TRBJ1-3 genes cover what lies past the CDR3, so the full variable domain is DAGVTQSPTHLIKTRGQQVTLRCSPKSGHDTVSWYQQALGQGPQFIFQYYEEEERQRGNFPDRFSGHQFPNYSSELNVNALLLGDSALYLCASSRRGTIYFGEGSWLTVV.